This T cell receptor beta chain was obtained from a study of blood T cell repertoires in COVID-19. Study-wide context: Samples taken during acute and convalescent COVID-19 were collected in the United States, Italy and Spain. The cDNA or gDNA used as material had been derived from T cells, B-cell-depleted T cells, or PBMCs.

Original handling: Amplification of reference gene primers was used by the study to estimate nucleated cell counts. Sequenced by immunoSEQ multiplex PCR; TCRdb stores in-frame clones only, minus some. V, J and clone size reflect that table, while D and trimming were determined from the DNA. Here the sample spans around 70,000 clones, over 85% being singletons. The ends lost 1 base at V and 5 bases at J; junction bases unmatched: 5. The CDR3 totals 14 residues. Looked up from germline, CDR1 is MDHEN and CDR2 is SYDVKM. Sequenced sample: peripheral blood. This sequence originates from a man aged 50-59 years with acute or convalescent COVID-19. This chain uses TRBV28 with TRBJ2-7; 7 bases match TRBD2. The DNA for the CDR3 is TGTGCCAGCAGTTTATTCGGGACTATCAACGAGCAGTACTTC. It codes for CASSLFGTINEQYF.